The rows below give T cell receptor beta chains drawn from one sample of a study of radiotherapy plus CTLA-4 blockade in lung cancer. Using immunoSEQ multiplex PCR, the repertoire was profiled, and TCRdb retains in-frame clones only, with some absent. Found here are fewer than 100,000 clones, 80% to 85% of them singletons; the top ten hold 0.75% to 1%. The sequencing used peripheral blood, collected from a patient treated with radiotherapy plus ipilimumab. Receptors originate from a human donor with non-small cell lung cancer who had stable disease on radiotherapy plus ipilimumab. The CDR3 runs from the conserved cysteine through the conserved F or W. D genes are given only for firm matches. The size entry is marked missing in some rows and otherwise reads once, few, many or a size class.

V gene	J gene	clone size	D gene	CDR3 protein	CDR3 DNA
TRBV28	TRBJ1-3	few	TRBD1	CASSLYRGQPGNTIYF	TGTGCCAGCAGTTTATATAGGGGACAGCCTGGAAACACCATATATTTT
TRBV6-1	TRBJ2-5	NA	NA	CASSEATGLYRRETQYF	TGTGCCAGCAGTGAAGCTACAGGGCTGTATCGAAGAGAGACCCAGTACTTC
TRBV29-1	TRBJ2-2	NA	TRBD1	CSVGQVTNTGELFF	TGCAGCGTCGGACAGGTGACGAACACCGGGGAGCTGTTTTTT
TRBV7-9	TRBJ1-6	few	NA	CASSLGNSHSPLHF	TGTGCCAGCAGCTTAGGAAATTCACACTCACCCCTCCACTTT
TRBV19	TRBJ1-1	NA	NA	CASGDGWDTEAFF	TGTGCCAGTGGGGACGGCTGGGACACTGAAGCTTTCTTT
TRBV2	TRBJ2-6	NA	TRBD1	CASTPGTGLPGANVLTF	TGTGCCAGCACCCCCGGGACAGGGCTTCCTGGGGCCAACGTCCTGACTTTC
TRBV5-1	TRBJ2-2	NA	NA	CASGGRGLDGELFF	TGCGCCAGCGGGGGACGGGGGCTGGACGGGGAGCTGTTTTTT
TRBV28	TRBJ1-5	NA	TRBD1	CASIIGQGGLSQPQHF	TGTGCCAGCATCATAGGACAGGGAGGGTTGAGTCAGCCCCAGCATTTT
TRBV7-9	TRBJ2-7	few	NA	CASSLVLASGEQYF	TGTGCCAGCAGCTTGGTTCTAGCCTCAGGCGAGCAGTACTTC
TRBV29-1	TRBJ2-1	NA	NA	CSVVGGSGYNEQFF	TGCAGCGTTGTAGGTGGGAGCGGGTACAATGAGCAGTTCTTC
TRBV6-5	TRBJ2-7	few	NA	CASSYLGAHEQYF	TGTGCCAGCAGTTACCTGGGGGCCCACGAGCAGTACTTC
TRBV4-2	TRBJ2-1	NA	TRBD2	CASEYSGRAGEQFF	TGTGCCAGCGAGTATAGCGGGAGGGCTGGTGAGCAGTTCTTC
TRBV5-4	TRBJ2-3	NA	NA	CAMTDTQYF	TGTGCCATGACAGATACGCAGTATTTT
TRBV12-2	TRBJ2-7	few	NA	CASPPPDEQYF	TGTGCAAGTCCCCCCCCGGACGAGCAGTACTTC
TRBV7-2	TRBJ2-1	NA	TRBD2	CASSSGLADGYEQFF	TGTGCCAGCAGCTCCGGACTAGCGGATGGATATGAGCAGTTCTTC
TRBV5-1	TRBJ2-7	NA	NA	CATSFRGYSDEQYF	TGCGCCACTTCCTTCCGGGGGTATAGTGACGAGCAGTACTTC
TRBV10-1	TRBJ2-3	once	TRBD1	CASSEWTGASTDTQYF	TGCGCCAGCAGTGAGTGGACAGGGGCTAGCACAGATACGCAGTATTTT
TRBV7-6	TRBJ2-2	NA	TRBD2	CASSLPGLAGDELFF	TGTGCCAGCAGCCTCCCGGGACTAGCGGGGGATGAGCTGTTTTTT
TRBV6-5	TRBJ1-3	NA	TRBD1	CASSLTGDSGNTIYF	TGTGCCAGCAGTCTTACAGGGGACTCTGGAAACACCATATATTTT
TRBV6-1	TRBJ2-7	NA	NA	CAAGGQAVGEQYF	TGTGCCGCGGGGGGACAGGCTGTTGGGGAGCAGTACTTC
TRBV19	TRBJ1-2	NA	TRBD1	CASSLTGTGVSVGYGYTF	TGTGCCAGTAGTCTGACCGGGACAGGGGTATCAGTAGGCTATGGCTACACCTTC
TRBV20-1	TRBJ2-1	NA	NA	CSAFRGVEQFF	TGCAGTGCCTTTAGAGGGGTTGAGCAGTTCTTC
TRBV7-9	TRBJ1-5	NA	TRBD1	CASSSTAGGVQPQHF	TGTGCCAGCAGCTCAACCGCAGGGGGGGTACAGCCCCAGCATTTT
TRBV6-1	TRBJ2-1	few	TRBD2	CASSEFGLAGTTSYNEQFF	TGTGCCAGCAGTGAATTTGGACTAGCGGGGACAACCTCCTACAATGAGCAGTTCTTC
TRBV19	TRBJ2-3	NA	NA	CASSIRGGPTDTQYF	TGTGCCAGTAGTATCCGTGGGGGGCCCACAGATACGCAGTATTTT
TRBV30	TRBJ1-6	NA	TRBD1	CAWVPGTGAAIYNSPLHF	TGTGCCTGGGTGCCCGGGACAGGGGCGGCAATTTATAATTCACCCCTCCACTTT
TRBV7-9	TRBJ1-5	NA	NA	CASSPSPLNQPQHF	TGTGCCAGCAGCCCCAGCCCTCTCAATCAGCCCCAGCATTTT
TRBV7-9	TRBJ2-6	NA	NA	CASSLRVAGANVLTF	TGTGCCAGCAGCTTACGGGTTGCGGGGGCCAACGTCCTGACTTTC
TRBV18	TRBJ1-2	NA	NA	CASSPGGPTYGYTF	TGTGCCAGCTCACCAGGGGGCCCGACCTATGGCTACACCTTC
TRBV19	TRBJ2-3	NA	TRBD2	CASSISGPDTQYF	TGTGCCAGTAGTATTAGCGGGCCAGATACGCAGTATTTT
TRBV2	TRBJ2-1	once	TRBD2	CASSVELAGGNEQFF	TGTGCCAGCAGTGTAGAGCTAGCGGGGGGGAATGAACAGTTCTTC
TRBV28	TRBJ2-5	NA	TRBD1	CASRKGQGWETQYF	TGTGCCAGCAGAAAAGGACAGGGCTGGGAGACCCAGTACTTC
TRBV6-1	TRBJ2-3	NA	NA	CASSEFGDTQYF	TGTGCCAGCAGTGAATTTGGGGATACGCAGTATTTT
TRBV4-1	TRBJ2-5	NA	NA	CASSPRTGEGRSQYF	TGCGCCAGCAGCCCACGCACAGGGGAGGGACGGTCCCAGTACTTC
TRBV29-1	TRBJ2-1	NA	TRBD1	CSVRQGKGDEQFF	TGCAGCGTTAGACAGGGGAAGGGGGATGAGCAGTTCTTC
TRBV6-5	TRBJ2-4	NA	NA	CASSGSAKNIQYF	TGTGCCAGCAGCGGGTCCGCCAAAAACATTCAGTACTTC